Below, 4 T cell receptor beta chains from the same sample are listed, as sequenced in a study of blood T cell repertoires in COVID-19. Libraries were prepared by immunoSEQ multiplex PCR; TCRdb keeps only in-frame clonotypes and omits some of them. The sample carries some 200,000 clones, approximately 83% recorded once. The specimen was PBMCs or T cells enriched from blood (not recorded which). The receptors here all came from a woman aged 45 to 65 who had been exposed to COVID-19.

CDR3 nucleotide sequence: TGTGCCAGTAGGGGGACAGGAAGCCCGGATACGCAGTATTTT. Translated, it gives CASRGTGSPDTQYF. The rearrangement links TRBV19 to TRBJ2-3; 8 bases align to TRBD1. CDR3 length: 14 amino acids. From germline, CDR1 is LNHDA and CDR2 SQIVND (reference sequence). V trimming: 6 bases; J trimming: 6 bases; junction bases outside the gene matches: 8.

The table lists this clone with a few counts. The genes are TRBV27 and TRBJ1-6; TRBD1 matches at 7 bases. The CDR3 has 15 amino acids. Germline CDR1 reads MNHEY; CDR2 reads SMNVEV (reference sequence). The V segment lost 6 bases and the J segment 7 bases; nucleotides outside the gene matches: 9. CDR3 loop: CASRLGQVGNSPLHF. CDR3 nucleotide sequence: TGTGCCAGCAGACTCGGACAGGTTGGGAATTCACCCCTCCACTTT.

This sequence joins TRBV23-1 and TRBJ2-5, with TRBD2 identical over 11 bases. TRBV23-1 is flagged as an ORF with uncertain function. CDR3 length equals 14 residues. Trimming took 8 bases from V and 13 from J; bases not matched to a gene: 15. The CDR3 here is CASGATSGKREGYF. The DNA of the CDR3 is TGCGCCAGCGGGGCGACTAGCGGGAAAAGGGAGGGGTACTTC.

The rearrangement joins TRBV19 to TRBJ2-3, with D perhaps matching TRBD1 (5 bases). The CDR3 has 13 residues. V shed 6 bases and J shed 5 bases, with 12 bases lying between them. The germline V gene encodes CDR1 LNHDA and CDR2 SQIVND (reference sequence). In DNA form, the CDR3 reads TGTGCCAGTAGGGTCAGGGCTGGAGATACGCAGTATTTT. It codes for CASRVRAGDTQYF.